Below, 6 T cell receptor beta chains from the same sample are listed, as sequenced in a study of T cells in Graves' hyperthyroidism and ophthalmopathy. There were TCR beta CDR3 regions amplified from RNA transcripts. A first-round RT-PCR of the TCR CDR3 used the HTBI primer set. TCRdb passed the multiplex PCR reads through MiXCR, listing each CDR3 protein once. The data contain about 560,000 distinct CDR3 sequences, 12% to 15% of them singletons. Sample: blood. The receptors here all came from a middle-aged woman with Graves' hyperthyroidism.

This clonotype showed up many times. J is TRBJ2-3 and V is TRBV6-1; tentatively, D is TRBD2 (5 bases). Germline V gives CDR1 MNHNS, CDR2 SASEGT. CDR3 length equals 14 residues. Trimming pared 2 bases from V and 2 bases from J, leaving 8 bases between. The CDR3 is CASSETAATDTQYF. The CDR3 DNA reads TGTGCCAGCAGTGAAACAGCGGCCACAGATACGCAGTATTTT.

This clonotype was seen more than once but under ten times. CDR3 bases: TGCAGTGCTACTACAGGGGGCGCGGGGACAGATACGCAGTATTTT. Its translation: CSATTGGAGTDTQYF. The chain employs TRBV20-1 and TRBJ2-3, with TRBD1 matching 9 bases. Germline V CDR1 and CDR2: DFQATT, SNEGSKA (reference sequence). This CDR3 is built from 15 residues. The V and J ends lost 4 bases and 3 bases, in that order; junction bases with no gene match: 8.

V usage is TRBV4-1 and J usage is TRBJ1-4; 8 nucleotides agree with TRBD1. Germline V gene sequence: CDR1 MGHRA, CDR2 YSYEKL. Trimming at V came to 2 bases and at J to 5 bases, leaving 7 bases not matched to a gene. The CDR3 totals 16 residues. DNA of the CDR3: TGCGCCAGCAGCCAAAACGGACAGGGCAACAATGAAAAACTGTTTTTT. Its protein product is CASSQNGQGNNEKLFF.

This chain uses TRBV27 with TRBJ1-2; D gene uncertain. The CDR3 is made up of 13 amino acids. Germline V gene sequence: CDR1 MNHEY, CDR2 SMNVEV (reference sequence). The V and J ends lost 6 bases and 2 bases respectively, with 10 bases between them. The CDR3 DNA follows: TGTGCCAGCAGGACCCAAGGGAACTATGGCTACACCTTC. It translates to CASRTQGNYGYTF.

In the case of this clonotype: A read error may account for a junction end that differs from germline. The chain joins TRBV7-8 to TRBJ1-6, with D perhaps TRBD1 (6 bases). The CDR3 runs 13 residues. The germline gives CDR1 SGHVS, CDR2 FQNEAQ. CDR3 in DNA: TGTGCCAGCAAACCAGAACAGGGTGCACCCCCCCACTTT. Translation: CASKPEQGAPPHF.

The chain has TRBV7-6 and TRBJ2-5, with 10 bases identical to TRBD2. The CDR3 length is 15 residues. The V gene's germline CDR1 is SGHVS and CDR2 FNYEAQ. The trim removed 5 bases at V and 5 bases at J, leaving 8 bases unmatched. CDR3 protein: CASSPPTSGRETQYF. The CDR3 DNA sequence: TGTGCCAGCAGCCCGCCGACTAGCGGGCGGGAGACCCAGTACTTC.